The 13 T cell receptor beta chains below were found in one sample sequenced in a study of blood T cell repertoires in COVID-19. Repertoires were generated with immunoSEQ multiplex PCR, while TCRdb's copy carries only in-frame clones and drops some. The profile shows 80,000 to 130,000 clones, over 75% of them singletons. The sequencing sample was made of peripheral blood. The receptors were sampled from a woman between 55 and 75 years old with acute or convalescent COVID-19.

The chain recombines TRBV6-1 with TRBJ1-3; D not certain. Germline values: CDR1 MNHNS, CDR2 SASEGT. The V end lost 3 bases, the J end lost 2 bases, and 17 bases lay between the germline ends. The CDR3 contains 17 residues. CDR3 nucleotides: TGTGCCAGCAGTGATCTAGCCTTGGGAGTAGCTGGAAACACCATATATTTT. Translation: CASSDLALGVAGNTIYF.

This clone occurred a few times. V usage is TRBV6-4 and J usage is TRBJ2-1; weak D call: TRBD2 (6 bases). The germline CDR1 and CDR2 sequences are MRHNA and SNTAGT. The V and J ends lost 3 bases and 3 bases respectively, with 12 bases between them. This CDR3 region has 15 residues. The CDR3, as DNA: TGTGCCAGCAGTGAGCAGGGAGGTAACTACAATGAGCAGTTCTTC. This gives the protein CASSEQGGNYNEQFF.

The V and J genes are TRBV15 and TRBJ1-1, with D perhaps TRBD1 (5 bases). In germline, CDR1 is LNHNV, CDR2 YYDKDF (reference sequence). The CDR3 spans 14 residues. Between the trimmed V and J ends, which lost 0 bases and 1 base, there was a span of 6 bases. This CDR3 reads CATSRDDRNTEAFF. The CDR3 DNA follows: TGTGCCACCAGCAGAGACGACAGGAACACTGAAGCTTTCTTT.

The chain uses TRBV2 and TRBJ1-2; D gene unclear. The V end was cut by 1 base, the J end by 4 bases, with 7 bases between. Germline V gene data show CDR1 as SNHLY and CDR2 as FYNNEI. The CDR3 extends over 13 amino acids. CDR3 nucleotides: TGTGCCAGCAGTGAAGTCCCCAGCTATGGCTACACCTTC. Its protein is CASSEVPSYGYTF.

The J gene is TRBJ2-1, the V gene TRBV5-6; the match to TRBD1 covers 7 bases. Germline trimming cut 0 bases from V and 11 bases from J; bases unmatched to any gene: 2. CDR3 length: 12 residues. Germline assignment: CDR1 SGHDT and CDR2 YYEEEE. The CDR3 region is CASSLDRGKQFF. Written as DNA, the CDR3 is TGTGCCAGCAGCTTGGACAGGGGCAAGCAGTTCTTC. Filled out from reference TRBV5-6 and TRBJ2-1, the complete variable domain reads DAGVTQSPTHLIKTRGQQVTLRCSPKSGHDTVSWYQQALGQGPQFIFQYYEEEERQRGNFPDRFSGHQFPNYSSELNVNALLLGDSALYLCASSLDRGKQFFGPGTRLTVL.

The V and J genes are TRBV19 and TRBJ1-2; tentatively, D is TRBD1 (5 bases). The CDR3 has 16 amino acids. V was cut by 10 bases and J by 7 bases, with 28 bases left in between. Germline V gene sequence: CDR1 LNHDA, CDR2 SQIVND (reference sequence). The CDR3 sequence: CATAGGVYGGVSGYTF. The CDR3 coding sequence is TGTGCCACCGCCGGGGGGGTGTATGGAGGGGTTAGTGGCTACACCTTC. Looking up the rest from reference TRBV19 and TRBJ1-2 gives the full variable domain: DGGITQSPKYLFRKEGQNVTLSCEQNLNHDAMYWYRQDPGQGLRLIYYSQIVNDFQKGDIAEGYSVSREKKESFPLTVTSAQKNPTAFYLCATAGGVYGGVSGYTFGSGTRLTVV.

V and J are TRBV2 and TRBJ2-3; 10 nucleotides match TRBD2. V trimming: 5 bases; J trimming: 4 bases; junction bases outside the gene matches: 6. This CDR3 region has 15 residues. Germline V gene data show CDR1 as SNHLY and CDR2 as FYNNEI. CDR3 loop: CASSPLAGRADTQYF. CDR3 sequence (DNA): TGTGCCAGCAGTCCACTAGCGGGAAGGGCAGATACGCAGTATTTT.

This clone was seen just once. J is TRBJ2-3 and V is TRBV9; 9 positions match TRBD2. The V segment lost 0 bases and the J segment 2 bases; nucleotides outside the gene matches: 4. The CDR3 length is 16 residues. Germline V gene data show CDR1 as SGDLS and CDR2 as YYNGEE. CDR3 sequence (DNA): TGTGCCAGCAGCGTAGGGGCTAGCGGGAACACAGATACGCAGTATTTT. This translates into CASSVGASGNTDTQYF.

The chain carries TRBV21-1 and TRBJ2-1; the table's D gene call, TRBD2, was not cross checked with the DNA. TRBV21-1 is a recognized pseudogene. The CDR3 consists of 16 residues. DNA of the CDR3: TGTGCCAGCAGCAAAGCAAATCCCCGCTCCTACAATGAGCAGTTCTTC. The encoded protein is CASSKANPRSYNEQFF.

Concerning this clone: Germline and junction disagree at one end, which may indicate a read error. The rearrangement links TRBV7-7 to TRBJ2-2; 7 bases fit TRBD2. The CDR3 is 17 residues long. The germline V gene encodes CDR1 SSHAT and CDR2 FNYEAQ (reference sequence). The CDR3 sequence: CASSPRVTSAGTGELFF. CDR3 DNA sequence: TGTGCTAGCAGCCCCAGAGTAACTAGCGCGGGCACCGGGGAGCTGTTTTTT.

This clone came up once. V gene TRBV5-5 combines with J gene TRBJ2-1; TRBD1 agrees at 7 bases. Germline V CDR1 and CDR2: SGHKS, YYEKEE (reference sequence). The CDR3 is made up of 15 amino acids. With V trimmed by 7 bases and J by 9 bases, 16 bases remained unmatched. CDR3 amino acids: CASLAGDRSWSEQFF. Here the CDR3 DNA reads TGTGCCAGCCTGGCAGGGGACAGATCGTGGAGTGAGCAGTTCTTC.

The V call is TRBV27, the J call TRBJ2-7, with 10 bases identical to TRBD1. V lost 4 bases, J lost 5 bases, and 5 bases stayed unmatched. The CDR3 has 14 amino acids. CDR1 and CDR2 from the germline V gene are MNHEY and SMNVEV (reference sequence). The CDR3 protein is CASSSGTGADEQYV. CDR3 bases: TGTGCCAGCAGTTCAGGGACAGGGGCGGACGAGCAGTACGTC.

The chain couples TRBV19 to TRBJ1-2; TRBD1 matches at 7 bases. Germline lookup yields CDR1 LNHDA and CDR2 SQIVND (reference sequence). The CDR3 loop spans 14 amino acids. Trimming took 3 bases from V and 7 from J; bases not matched to a gene: 8. As DNA, the CDR3 is TGTGCCAGTAGTATTTCGCTAAACAGGGGTGGCTACACCTTC. The encoded protein is CASSISLNRGGYTF.